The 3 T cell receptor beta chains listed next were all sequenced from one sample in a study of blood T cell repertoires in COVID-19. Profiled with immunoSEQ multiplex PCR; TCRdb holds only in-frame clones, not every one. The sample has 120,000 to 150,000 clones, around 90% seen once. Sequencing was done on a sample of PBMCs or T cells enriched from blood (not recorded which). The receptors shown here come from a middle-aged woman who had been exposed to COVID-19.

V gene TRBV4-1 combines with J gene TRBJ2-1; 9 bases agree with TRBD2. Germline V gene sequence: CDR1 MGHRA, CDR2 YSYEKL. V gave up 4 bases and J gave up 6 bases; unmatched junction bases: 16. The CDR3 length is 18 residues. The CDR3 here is CASSPPLTGTSLGNEQFF. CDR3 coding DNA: TGCGCCAGCAGCCCCCCTCTCACCGGGACTAGCTTAGGCAATGAGCAGTTCTTC.

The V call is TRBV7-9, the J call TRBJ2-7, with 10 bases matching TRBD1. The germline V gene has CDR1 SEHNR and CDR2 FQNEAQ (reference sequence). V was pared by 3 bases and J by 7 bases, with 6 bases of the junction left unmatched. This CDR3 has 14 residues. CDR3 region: CASSFGTGAEEQYF. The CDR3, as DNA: TGTGCCAGCAGCTTCGGGACAGGGGCGGAAGAGCAGTACTTC.

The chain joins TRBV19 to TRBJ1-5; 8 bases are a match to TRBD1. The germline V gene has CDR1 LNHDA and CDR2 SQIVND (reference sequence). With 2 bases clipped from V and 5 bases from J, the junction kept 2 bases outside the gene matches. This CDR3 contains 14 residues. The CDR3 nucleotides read TGTGCCAGTAGTATACAGGGGGCGCATCAGCCCCAGCATTTT. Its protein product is CASSIQGAHQPQHF.